These T cell receptor beta chains were read from a single sample in a study of beta chain features in type 1 diabetes. Sequenced by immunoSEQ multiplex PCR; TCRdb stores in-frame clones only, minus some. This table has about 360,000 clones, around 13% appearing once. The sample was naive CD4+ T cells from blood. All receptors derive from a man between 18 and 29 years old in good health. Each CDR3 is given with its conserved first and last residue. A D gene is named only where the DNA matches it firmly. The size field is filled for only some rows; it gives once, few, many or a size class.

clone_size,cdr3_length,d_call,v_call,j_call,cdr3_aa,cdr3_nt
-,16,TRBD2,TRBV18,TRBJ2-1,CASSRGTSGSPHEQFF,TGTGCCAGCTCACGGGGGACTAGCGGGAGTCCCCATGAGCAGTTCTTC
-,16,TRBD1,TRBV7-9,TRBJ2-1,CASRKTGGSLRGEQFF,TGTGCCAGCAGAAAGACAGGGGGCAGTTTGAGGGGTGAGCAGTTCTTC
few,13,TRBD2,TRBV2,TRBJ2-4,CASKRLAENIQYF,TGTGCCAGCAAAAGACTAGCGGAAAACATTCAGTACTTC
-,14,TRBD1,TRBV28,TRBJ2-7,CASSSGQNAYEQYF,TGTGCCAGCAGTTCGGGACAGAATGCCTACGAGCAGTACTTC
-,13,-,TRBV30,TRBJ2-5,CAWSVGDILPQYF,TGTGCCTGGAGTGTAGGGGATATTCTGCCCCAGTACTTC
-,15,TRBD1,TRBV7-2,TRBJ1-2,CASSLLGQGADGYTF,TGTGCCAGCAGCTTACTAGGACAGGGGGCTGATGGCTACACCTTC
-,13,TRBD2,TRBV4-1,TRBJ2-7,CASSPETSGEKYF,TGCGCCAGCAGCCCAGAGACTAGCGGGGAAAAGTACTTC
-,16,TRBD2,TRBV5-1,TRBJ2-2,CASSLALREGTGELFF,TGCGCCAGCAGCTTGGCATTGCGGGAGGGAACCGGGGAGCTGTTTTTT
few,13,-,TRBV7-2,TRBJ1-2,CASSLDREGGYTF,TGTGCCAGCAGCTTAGACAGGGAGGGTGGCTACACCTTC
few,13,-,TRBV30,TRBJ2-7,CAWSVGAPYEQYF,TGTGCCTGGAGTGTTGGGGCGCCCTACGAGCAGTACTTC
once,15,TRBD2,TRBV28,TRBJ2-5,CASSSGTSGGETQYF,TGTGCCAGCAGCTCCGGGACTAGCGGGGGAGAGACCCAGTACTTC
few,16,TRBD2,TRBV18,TRBJ2-7,CASSPPTSAGSYEQYF,TGTGCCAGCTCACCACCCACTAGCGCGGGCTCCTACGAGCAGTACTTC
few,16,TRBD2,TRBV15,TRBJ2-7,CATSRAGLAGAYEQYF,TGTGCCACCAGCAGAGCTGGGCTAGCGGGAGCCTACGAGCAGTACTTC
-,14,-,TRBV5-1,TRBJ2-5,CASSWGREQETQYF,TGCGCCAGCAGCTGGGGCAGGGAACAAGAGACCCAGTACTTC
-,16,-,TRBV2,TRBJ1-5,CASSVTGGMGNQPQHF,TGTGCCAGCAGTGTAACGGGGGGCATGGGCAATCAGCCCCAGCATTTT
-,14,-,TRBV4-1,TRBJ2-3,CASSRGPYTDTQYF,TGCGCCAGCAGTAGGGGTCCGTACACAGATACGCAGTATTTT
-,13,-,TRBV9,TRBJ2-2,CASSVDGGGELFF,TGTGCCAGCAGCGTAGACGGGGGCGGGGAGCTGTTTTTT
-,14,TRBD1,TRBV11-1,TRBJ2-5,CASSPGQVQETQYF,TGTGCCAGCAGCCCGGGACAGGTCCAAGAGACCCAGTACTTC